The 18 T cell receptor beta chains in this list originate from one sample, sequenced in a study of monozygotic twins with inflammatory bowel disease. TCRdb reprocessed the 5' RACE reads and keeps a single row for each CDR3 protein, giving no DNA. Its listing shows around 150,000 distinct CDR3 sequences. Sample: blood. The receptors here all came from a human donor with ulcerative colitis or Crohn's disease, or a healthy co-twin of an affected twin (not recorded which).

V and J are TRBV5-4 and TRBJ2-2; TCRdb reports TRBD2, a call that lacks DNA to check it against. CDR1 is SGHNT, CDR2 YYREEE, per germline (reference sequence). CDR3 size: 19 residues. This chain's CDR3 is CASSSGTSGSKINTGELFF.

The chain combines TRBV18 with TRBJ2-5; the TCRdb D gene call, TRBD1, has no DNA to confirm it. The CDR3 has 18 amino acids. The germline V gene encodes CDR1 KGHSH and CDR2 LQKENI. This chain's CDR3 is CASSPRSAGQGPRETQYF.

This chain connects TRBV19 to TRBJ2-1; the D call from TCRdb, TRBD2, cannot be confirmed without DNA. The CDR3 totals 13 residues. Germline assignment: CDR1 LNHDA and CDR2 SQIVND (reference sequence). The CDR3 spells CASKLVARDEQFF.

The chain carries TRBV20-1 and TRBJ2-2; without DNA, the TCRdb call of TRBD1 cannot be checked. The CDR3 is made up of 18 amino acids. Per germline, CDR1 DFQATT and CDR2 SNEGSKA (reference sequence). The CDR3 is CSARPLRGNALNTGELFF.

The V and J genes are TRBV20-1 and TRBJ1-5. Germline V gene lookup returns CDR1 DFQATT and CDR2 SNEGSKA (reference sequence). CDR3 length equals 13 residues. The CDR3 spells CSARDRAGQPQHF.

The CDR3 is CASRGLAGDLWGTDTQYF. V and J are TRBV19 and TRBJ2-3; TCRdb outputs TRBD2, but without DNA this stays unchecked. The CDR3 has 18 amino acids. Germline CDR1 and CDR2: LNHDA and SQIVND (reference sequence).

The chain links TRBV19 to TRBJ1-5; TCRdb gives TRBD1 as the D gene, but with no DNA this cannot be confirmed. Germline assignment: CDR1 LNHDA and CDR2 SQIVND (reference sequence). The CDR3 sequence is 16 residues long. The chain's CDR3 is CASTFNSRGGNQPQHF.

The chain has TRBV12-3 or TRBV12-4 and TRBJ2-7. The CDR3 is 11 amino acids. This CDR3 reads CASSIVDEQYF.

This chain uses TRBV4-1 with TRBJ1-1. Per germline, CDR1 MGHRA and CDR2 YSYEKL. The CDR3 is 16 amino acids. This chain's CDR3 is CASSQGRGGVNTEAFF.

The chain is built from TRBV20-1 and TRBJ2-7; the D call of TRBD2 rests on TCRdb alone, since no DNA is present to check it. Germline loops: CDR1 DFQATT, CDR2 SNEGSKA (reference sequence). The length of the CDR3 is 12 residues. CDR3 loop: CSASRTIGEQYF.

The chain has TRBV7-9 and TRBJ1-4. The CDR3 extends over 16 amino acids. Germline CDR1 reads SEHNR; CDR2 reads FQNEAQ (reference sequence). The CDR3 is CASSSGSAANNEKLFF.

V is TRBV5-1 and J is TRBJ2-7. The CDR3 consists of 14 residues. The germline gives CDR1 SGHRS, CDR2 YFSETQ. CDR3 sequence reads: CASNPAGVSYEQYF.

The chain uses TRBV7-2 and TRBJ2-1. The CDR3 runs to 11 residues. Per germline, CDR1 SGHTA and CDR2 FQGNSA. The CDR3 loop is CASSLSVEQFF.

The rearrangement joins TRBV24-1 to TRBJ2-7; there is no DNA to check the TCRdb D call of TRBD1. Germline CDR1 KGHDR, CDR2 SFDVKD. This CDR3 contains 14 residues. CDR3 loop: CATSDRGHSYEQYF.

The J gene is TRBJ2-6, the V gene TRBV21-1. TRBV21-1 constitutes a pseudogene. CDR3 length: 13 amino acids. The CDR3 region is CASTLKWANVLTF.

The gene calls are TRBV15 and TRBJ1-1. The CDR3 totals 11 residues. Germline V gene sequence: CDR1 LNHNV, CDR2 YYDKDF (reference sequence). The chain's CDR3 is CATSSLGVAFF. The full variable domain, completed using reference TRBV15 and TRBJ1-1, is DAMVIQNPRYQVTQFGKPVTLSCSQTLNHNVMYWYQQKSSQAPKLLFHYYDKDFNNEADTPDNFQSRRPNTSFCFLDIRSPGLGDTAMYLCATSSLGVAFFGQGTRLTVV.

V is TRBV7-2 and J is TRBJ2-5; TCRdb indicates TRBD2, and absent DNA this call remains unverified. The V gene's germline CDR1 is SGHTA and CDR2 FQGNSA. CDR3 size: 15 residues. The CDR3 spells CASRTGGGQAETQYF.

The chain uses TRBV11-2 and TRBJ2-1; TCRdb calls TRBD1, which cannot be checked without DNA. CDR1 is SGHAT, CDR2 FQNNGV, per germline. The CDR3 totals 12 residues. The CDR3 protein is CASSRQGEREFF.